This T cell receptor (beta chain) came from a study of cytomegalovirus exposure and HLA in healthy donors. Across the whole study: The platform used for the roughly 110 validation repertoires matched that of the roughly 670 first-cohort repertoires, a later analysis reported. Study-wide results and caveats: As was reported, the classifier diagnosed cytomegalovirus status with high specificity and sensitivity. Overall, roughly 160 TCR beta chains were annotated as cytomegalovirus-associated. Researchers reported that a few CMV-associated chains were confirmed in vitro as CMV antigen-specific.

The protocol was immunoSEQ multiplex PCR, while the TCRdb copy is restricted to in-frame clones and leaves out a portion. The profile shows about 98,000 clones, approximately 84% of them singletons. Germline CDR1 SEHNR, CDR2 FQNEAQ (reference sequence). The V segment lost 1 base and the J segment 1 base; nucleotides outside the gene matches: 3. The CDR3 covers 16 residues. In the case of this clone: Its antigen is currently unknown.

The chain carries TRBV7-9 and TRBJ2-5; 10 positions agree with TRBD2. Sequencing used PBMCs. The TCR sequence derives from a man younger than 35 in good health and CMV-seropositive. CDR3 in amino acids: CASSLVSGGAQETQYF. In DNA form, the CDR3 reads TGTGCCAGCAGCTTAGTGAGCGGGGGGGCCCAAGAGACCCAGTACTTC.